The next 16 T cell receptor beta chains were all read from a single sample in a study of blood T cell repertoires in COVID-19. Sequencing was performed with immunoSEQ multiplex PCR; in TCRdb, only in-frame clones are kept and a portion is missing. Of approximately 240,000 clones in the sample, approximately 79% are singletons; the top ten hold approximately 4%. Material for sequencing was peripheral blood. These receptors came from a woman in her forties with active or convalescent COVID-19.

This sequence joins TRBV5-6 and TRBJ1-4, with D possibly matching TRBD1 (6 bases). In germline, CDR1 is SGHDT, CDR2 YYEEEE. Between the trimmed V and J ends, which lost 5 bases and 4 bases, there was a span of 12 bases. This CDR3 has 14 residues. The CDR3 region has the DNA TGTGCCAGCAGGACCAGGGGAGTTAATGAAAAACTGTTTTTT. Residues: CASRTRGVNEKLFF.

The V call is TRBV16, the J call TRBJ1-6; the D is unclear. Germline loops: CDR1 KGHSY, CDR2 FQNENV. Trimming removed 6 bases from V and 7 bases from J, with 10 bases in between. The CDR3 runs 13 residues. CDR3 loop: CASRESGNSPLHF. The CDR3 nucleotides are TGTGCCAGCAGGGAGTCTGGAAATTCACCCCTCCACTTT.

The chain employs TRBV11-2 and TRBJ1-6; D gene uncertain. The CDR3 is 13 residues long. V was cut by 0 bases and J by 16 bases, with 13 bases left in between. Germline assignment: CDR1 SGHAT and CDR2 FQNNGV. DNA for the CDR3: TGTGCCAGCAGCTTAGATCTTGGCGGCCATCTCCACTTT. Translating it yields CASSLDLGGHLHF.

This clone has at least ten counts. Other DNA sequences from this sample encode an identical CDR3 as well. The V call is TRBV30, the J call TRBJ1-2; D not certain. The CDR3 loop spans 12 amino acids. The germline V gene encodes CDR1 GTSNPN and CDR2 SVGIG (reference sequence). V was cut by 3 bases and J by 1 base, with 6 bases left in between. CDR3 in DNA: TGTGCCTGGAGGGGCCTTAACTATGGCTACACCTTC. Residues: CAWRGLNYGYTF.

The sample holds a few counts of this clone. The chain carries TRBV5-1 and TRBJ2-7, with D perhaps TRBD1 (5 bases). CDR3 length: 14 residues. The ends were cut back, 3 bases at V and 2 bases at J, with 12 bases in the middle. Germline CDR1 is SGHRS and CDR2 is YFSETQ. In DNA form, the CDR3 reads TGCGCCAGCAGCTCAACACAGGCCACCTACGAGCAGTACTTC. Translation gives CASSSTQATYEQYF.

J is TRBJ2-5 and V is TRBV9, with TRBD1 as a possible D gene (5 bases). CDR1 SGDLS and CDR2 YYNGEE come from the germline V gene. The ends were cut back, 0 bases at V and 5 bases at J, with 11 bases in the middle. This CDR3 has 14 amino acids. The CDR3 DNA is TGTGCCAGCAGCGTAGGACAGATCAGGGAGACCCAGTACTTC. This translates into CASSVGQIRETQYF.

V usage is TRBV9 and J usage is TRBJ2-3; tentative D call: TRBD2 (5 bases). Trimming took off 0 bases at V and 6 bases at J, with 14 bases between the two ends. Looked up from germline, CDR1 is SGDLS and CDR2 is YYNGEE. The length of the CDR3 is 15 residues. The CDR3 DNA follows: TGTGCCAGCAGCGTAGCGGGCCTAGCCTCCGATACGCAGTATTTT. It yields the protein CASSVAGLASDTQYF.

This clone has only a few counts. The chain combines TRBV28 with TRBJ2-2; 7 nucleotides match TRBD1. Per germline, CDR1 MDHEN and CDR2 SYDVKM. This CDR3 is 17 amino acids long. Trimming cost V 3 bases and J 4 bases; bases outside gene matches: 11. This CDR3 reads CASSLDYYRGGTGELFF. The CDR3 region has the DNA TGTGCCAGCAGTTTGGATTATTACAGGGGCGGCACCGGGGAGCTGTTTTTT.

The chain links TRBV29-1 to TRBJ1-1; D gene unclear. Trimming pared 6 bases from V and 7 bases from J, leaving 15 bases between. Germline CDR1 is SQVTM and CDR2 is ANQGSEA. The CDR3 has 12 amino acids. In nucleotides, the CDR3 is TGCAGCGTCACTCGGGGTCAAGGTGAAGCTTTCTTT. Its protein product is CSVTRGQGEAFF.

The J gene is TRBJ1-6, the V gene TRBV11-2; possible D gene TRBD1, 6 bases. The length of the CDR3 is 15 residues. Germline CDR1 is SGHAT and CDR2 is FQNNGV. V was shortened by 2 bases and J by 7 bases, with 12 bases between the two germline ends. CDR3 sequence (DNA): TGTGCCAGCAGCTTACTGGGGACACAAAATTCACCCCTCCACTTT. Protein product: CASSLLGTQNSPLHF. Combining the CDR3 with reference TRBV11-2 and TRBJ1-6 gives the whole variable domain EAGVAQSPRYKIIEKRQSVAFWCNPISGHATLYWYQQILGQGPKLLIQFQNNGVVDDSQLPKDRFSAERLKGVDSTLKIQPAKLEDSAVYLCASSLLGTQNSPLHFGNGTRLTVT.

The rearrangement links TRBV27 to TRBJ2-2, with D possibly TRBD1 on 6 matching bases. Germline-derived CDR1 and CDR2 are MNHEY and SMNVEV (reference sequence). This CDR3 is built from 15 residues. Trimming shortened V by 7 bases and J by 6 bases, and 18 bases separated the two germline ends. CDR3 region: CASKYPQGRAGELFF. The CDR3 DNA sequence: TGTGCCAGCAAATACCCACAGGGCCGAGCCGGGGAGCTGTTTTTT.

The chain uses TRBV10-2 and TRBJ1-5, with D possibly TRBD1 on 6 matching bases. This CDR3 contains 17 residues. V was shortened by 2 bases and J by 4 bases, with 18 bases between the two germline ends. The germline V gene has CDR1 WSHSY and CDR2 SAAADI. Here the CDR3 reads CASSEPSWTVLNQPQHF. CDR3 in DNA: TGCGCCAGCAGTGAGCCAAGTTGGACAGTTCTTAATCAGCCCCAGCATTTT.

This rearrangement joins TRBV15 to TRBJ1-5; 7 positions match TRBD1. The germline V gene has CDR1 LNHNV and CDR2 YYDKDF (reference sequence). The CDR3 loop spans 15 amino acids. J lost 4 bases, V lost 0 bases, and 3 bases had no gene match. CDR3 protein: CATSRDRGWNQPQHF. The CDR3 nucleotides read TGTGCCACCAGCAGAGACAGGGGGTGGAATCAGCCCCAGCATTTT.

The CDR3 region is CASIEGGETYGYTF. The CDR3 nucleotides are TGTGCCAGCATCGAAGGGGGTGAGACCTATGGCTACACCTTC. The gene calls are TRBV6-5 and TRBJ1-2, with D possibly being TRBD1 (6 bases). Germline CDR1 and CDR2: MNHEY and SVGAGI. This CDR3 spans 14 amino acids. Trimming stripped 7 bases from V and 4 bases from J, with 16 bases between.

V usage is TRBV9 and J usage is TRBJ2-1, with 10 bases fitting TRBD2. This CDR3 has 15 residues. The ends lost 0 bases at V and 9 bases at J; junction bases unmatched: 6. The germline CDR1 and CDR2 sequences are SGDLS and YYNGEE. The CDR3 region has the DNA TGTGCCAGCAGCGTAGAAGGTAGCGGGGGGATTGAGCAGTTCTTC. Its protein is CASSVEGSGGIEQFF. Supplemented by reference TRBV9 and TRBJ2-1, the full variable domain reads DSGVTQTPKHLITATGQRVTLRCSPRSGDLSVYWYQQSLDQGLQFLIQYYNGEERAKGNILERFSAQQFPDLHSELNLSSLELGDSALYFCASSVEGSGGIEQFFGPGTRLTVL.

This clone was detected only once. J is TRBJ2-3 and V is TRBV28; TRBD2 might be the D (5 bases). Germline values: CDR1 MDHEN, CDR2 SYDVKM. The CDR3 extends over 15 amino acids. The V and J ends lost 5 bases and 2 bases respectively, with 14 bases between them. CDR3 in amino acids: CASSKWRAVTDTQYF. CDR3 DNA: TGTGCCAGCAGTAAGTGGCGGGCAGTCACAGATACGCAGTATTTT.